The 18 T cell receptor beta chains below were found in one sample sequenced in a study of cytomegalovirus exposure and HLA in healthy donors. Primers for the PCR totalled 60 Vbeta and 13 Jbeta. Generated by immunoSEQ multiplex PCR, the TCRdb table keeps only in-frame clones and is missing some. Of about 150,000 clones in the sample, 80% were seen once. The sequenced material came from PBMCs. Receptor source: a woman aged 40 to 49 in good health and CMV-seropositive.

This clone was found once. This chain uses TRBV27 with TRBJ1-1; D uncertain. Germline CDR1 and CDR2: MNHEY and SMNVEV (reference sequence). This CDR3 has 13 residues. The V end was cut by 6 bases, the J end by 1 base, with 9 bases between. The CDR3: CASRLLWNTEAFF. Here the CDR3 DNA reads TGTGCCAGCAGACTCCTTTGGAACACTGAAGCTTTCTTT.

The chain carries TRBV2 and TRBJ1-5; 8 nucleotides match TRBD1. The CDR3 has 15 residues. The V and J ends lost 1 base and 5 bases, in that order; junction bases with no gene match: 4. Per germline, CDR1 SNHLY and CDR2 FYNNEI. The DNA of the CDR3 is TGTGCCAGCAGTGAAGGGGACAGGAACCATCAGCCCCAGCATTTT. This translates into CASSEGDRNHQPQHF.

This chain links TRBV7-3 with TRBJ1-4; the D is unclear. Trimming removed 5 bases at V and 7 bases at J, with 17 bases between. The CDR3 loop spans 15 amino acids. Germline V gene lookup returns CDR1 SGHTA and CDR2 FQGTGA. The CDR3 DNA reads TGTGCCAGCAGCAAAGAAGGCGGCGCGGGTGAAAAACTGTTTTTT. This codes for CASSKEGGAGEKLFF.

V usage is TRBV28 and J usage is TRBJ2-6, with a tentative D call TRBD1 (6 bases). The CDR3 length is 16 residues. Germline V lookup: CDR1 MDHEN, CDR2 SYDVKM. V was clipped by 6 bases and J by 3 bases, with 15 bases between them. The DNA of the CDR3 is TGTGCCAGCAGACCACAGGGAATCGGTGGGGCCAACGTCCTGACTTTC. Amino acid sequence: CASRPQGIGGANVLTF.

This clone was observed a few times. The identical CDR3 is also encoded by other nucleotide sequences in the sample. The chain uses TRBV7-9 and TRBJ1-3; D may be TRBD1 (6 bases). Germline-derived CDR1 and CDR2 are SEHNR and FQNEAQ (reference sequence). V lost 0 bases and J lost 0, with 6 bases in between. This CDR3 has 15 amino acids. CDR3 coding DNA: TGTGCCAGCAGCTTAGCAGGGGGCTCTGGAAACACCATATATTTT. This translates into CASSLAGGSGNTIYF.

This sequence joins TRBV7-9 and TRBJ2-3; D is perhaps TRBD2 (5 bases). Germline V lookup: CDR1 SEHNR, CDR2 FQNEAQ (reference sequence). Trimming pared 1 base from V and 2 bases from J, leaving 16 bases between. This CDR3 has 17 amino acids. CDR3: CASSLGTTFRDTDTQYF. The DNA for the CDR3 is TGTGCCAGCAGCTTAGGAACGACGTTTCGGGACACAGATACGCAGTATTTT.

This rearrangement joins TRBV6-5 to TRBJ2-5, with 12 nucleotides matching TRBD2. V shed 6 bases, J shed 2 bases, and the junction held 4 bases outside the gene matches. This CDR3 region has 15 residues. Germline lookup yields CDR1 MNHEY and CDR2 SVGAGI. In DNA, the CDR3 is TGTGCCAGCAGCGGGACTAGCGGGCCTCAAGAGACCCAGTACTTC. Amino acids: CASSGTSGPQETQYF.

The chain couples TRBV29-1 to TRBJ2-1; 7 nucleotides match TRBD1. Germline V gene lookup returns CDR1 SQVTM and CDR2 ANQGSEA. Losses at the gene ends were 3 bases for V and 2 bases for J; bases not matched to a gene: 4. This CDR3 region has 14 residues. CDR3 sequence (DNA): TGCAGCGTTGAGCGGCAGGGGGCCTACAATGAGCAGTTCTTC. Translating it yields CSVERQGAYNEQFF.

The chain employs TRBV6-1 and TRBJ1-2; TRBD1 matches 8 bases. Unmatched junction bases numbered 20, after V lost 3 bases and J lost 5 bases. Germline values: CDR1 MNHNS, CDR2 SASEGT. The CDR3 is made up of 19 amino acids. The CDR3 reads CASSDYRVRQDRVEYGYTF. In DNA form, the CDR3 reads TGTGCCAGCAGTGATTACCGCGTACGACAGGACAGGGTCGAGTATGGCTACACCTTC.

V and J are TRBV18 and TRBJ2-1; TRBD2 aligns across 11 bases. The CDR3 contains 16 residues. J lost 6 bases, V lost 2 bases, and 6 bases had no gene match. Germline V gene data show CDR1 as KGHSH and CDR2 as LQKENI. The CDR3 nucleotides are TGTGCCAGCTCACCAACGACTAGCGGGATGGTCAATGAGCAGTTCTTC. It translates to CASSPTTSGMVNEQFF.

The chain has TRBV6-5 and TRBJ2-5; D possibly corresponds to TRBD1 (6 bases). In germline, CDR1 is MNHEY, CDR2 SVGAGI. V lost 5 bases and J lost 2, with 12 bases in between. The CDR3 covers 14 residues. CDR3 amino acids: CASSHRQAQETQYF. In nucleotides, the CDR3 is TGTGCCAGCAGTCATCGACAGGCGCAAGAGACCCAGTACTTC.

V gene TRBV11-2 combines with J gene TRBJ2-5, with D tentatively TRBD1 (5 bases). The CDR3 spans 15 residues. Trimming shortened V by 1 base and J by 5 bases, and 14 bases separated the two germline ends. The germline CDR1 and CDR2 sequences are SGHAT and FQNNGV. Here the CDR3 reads CASSLGTRPGETQYF. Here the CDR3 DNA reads TGTGCCAGCAGCTTAGGTACACGTCCAGGGGAGACCCAGTACTTC.

CDR3 residues: CASSFSAPGTDTQYF. In DNA, the CDR3 is TGCGCCAGCAGCTTTAGCGCGCCTGGCACAGATACGCAGTATTTT. The chain joins TRBV5-1 to TRBJ2-3, with D tentatively TRBD2 (5 bases). Germline V gives CDR1 SGHRS, CDR2 YFSETQ. This CDR3 comprises 15 residues. Deletions cut 2 bases from V and 1 base from J, with 11 bases between.

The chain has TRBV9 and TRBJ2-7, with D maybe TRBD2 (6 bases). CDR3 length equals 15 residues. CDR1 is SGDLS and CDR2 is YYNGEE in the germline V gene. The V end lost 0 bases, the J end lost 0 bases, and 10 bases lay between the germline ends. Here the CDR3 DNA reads TGTGCCAGCAGCGTAGAGGCGGGGAGCTCCTACGAGCAGTACTTC. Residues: CASSVEAGSSYEQYF.

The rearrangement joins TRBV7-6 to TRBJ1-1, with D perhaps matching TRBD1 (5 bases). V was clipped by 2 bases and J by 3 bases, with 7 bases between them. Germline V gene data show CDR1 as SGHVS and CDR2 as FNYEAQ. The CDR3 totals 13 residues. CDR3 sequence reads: CASSLSGDTEAFF. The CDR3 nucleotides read TGTGCCAGCAGCTTATCGGGGGACACTGAAGCTTTCTTT.

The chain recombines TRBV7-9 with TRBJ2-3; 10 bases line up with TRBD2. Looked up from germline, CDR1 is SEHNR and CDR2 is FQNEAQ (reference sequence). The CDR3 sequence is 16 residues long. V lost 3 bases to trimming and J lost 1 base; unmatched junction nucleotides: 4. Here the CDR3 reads CASSFLAGVGTDTQYF. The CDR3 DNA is TGTGCCAGCAGCTTTCTAGCGGGAGTCGGCACAGATACGCAGTATTTT.

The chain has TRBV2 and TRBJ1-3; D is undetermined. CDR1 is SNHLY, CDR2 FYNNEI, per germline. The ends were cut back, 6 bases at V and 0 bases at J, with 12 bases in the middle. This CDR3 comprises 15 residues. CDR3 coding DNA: TGTGCCAGCAGCGGGAACAGTAACTCTGGAAACACCATATATTTT. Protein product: CASSGNSNSGNTIYF.

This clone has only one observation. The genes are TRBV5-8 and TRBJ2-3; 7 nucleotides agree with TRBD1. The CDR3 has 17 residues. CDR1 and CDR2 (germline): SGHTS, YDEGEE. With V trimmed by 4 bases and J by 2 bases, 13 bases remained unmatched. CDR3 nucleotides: TGTGCCAGCAGCCCCCAGACAGGGAGTGGATACACAGATACGCAGTATTTT. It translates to CASSPQTGSGYTDTQYF.